The 13 T cell receptor beta chains in this list originate from one sample, sequenced in a study of T cells after posttransplantation cyclophosphamide. Measured with immunoSEQ multiplex PCR; TCRdb has only the in-frame clones, and not every one. Among about 5,400 clones listed, 90% to 95% were seen once. The specimen sequenced was CD4+ T cells sorted from bone marrow. Source of these receptors: a woman between 55 and 75 years old in good health, CMV-negative, and a related stem cell transplant donor.

The chain employs TRBV18 and TRBJ2-3; TRBD1 might be the D (5 bases). CDR3 length: 16 amino acids. Between the trimmed V and J ends, which lost 6 bases and 2 bases, there was a span of 18 bases. Germline V gene data show CDR1 as KGHSH and CDR2 as LQKENI. The CDR3 loop reads CASSSKGAPTTDTQYF. CDR3 sequence (DNA): TGTGCCAGCTCCTCAAAAGGGGCCCCGACCACAGATACGCAGTATTTT.

This sequence joins TRBV9 and TRBJ2-5; TRBD1 is a possible D gene (5 bases). Gene TRBJ2-7 matches the end of the DNA better, so the J call may be wrong. The CDR3 has 17 residues. Germline V gives CDR1 SGDLS, CDR2 YYNGEE. The CDR3, as DNA: TGTGCCAGCAGCGTAGACCCTCAGGGTAGCCAGCAGTACGAGCAGTACTTC. Its translation is CASSVDPQGSQQYEQYF.

This sequence joins TRBV29-1 and TRBJ1-1; 7 bases line up with TRBD1. The V gene's germline CDR1 is SQVTM and CDR2 ANQGSEA. CDR3 length: 14 amino acids. V was pared by 8 bases and J by 0 bases, with 9 bases of the junction left unmatched. The CDR3 region is CSLRQGGMNTEAFF. The CDR3 DNA sequence: TGCAGCCTTAGACAGGGTGGCATGAACACTGAAGCTTTCTTT.

The chain is built from TRBV4-3 and TRBJ2-2, with a weak D call TRBD1 (5 bases). Germline V gives CDR1 LGHNA, CDR2 YSLEER. Trimming left V 1 base short and J 5 bases short, with 11 bases between. The CDR3 spans 15 residues. CDR3 nucleotide sequence: TGCGCCAGCAGCCAAGGGGGCATTCGGACCGGGGAGCTGTTTTTT. As protein: CASSQGGIRTGELFF.

The chain uses TRBV19 and TRBJ1-2; TRBD1 might be the D (5 bases). Germline V gene data show CDR1 as LNHDA and CDR2 as SQIVND (reference sequence). This CDR3 region has 15 residues. V lost 6 bases and J 4 bases, leaving 18 bases between the germline ends. The CDR3 DNA is TGTGCCAGTAGAGATAGGCGACAGAGTATCTATGGCTACACCTTC. It codes for CASRDRRQSIYGYTF.

A remark on this clone: One end of the junction is discordant with germline, which a read error may explain. This sequence joins TRBV6-5 and TRBJ1-2; TRBD1 is a possible D gene (6 bases). The CDR3 is 13 residues long. Germline V CDR1 and CDR2: MNHEY, SVGAGI. The CDR3 DNA reads as TGTGCCAGCAGTTACTCGACAGGTTATGGCTGCACCTTC. This translates into CASSYSTGYGCTF.

The chain has TRBV7-3 and TRBJ2-3; TRBD2 agrees at 9 bases. Germline CDR1 SGHTA, CDR2 FQGTGA. This CDR3 comprises 16 residues. V was pared by 1 base and J by 2 bases, with 4 bases of the junction left unmatched. The CDR3 DNA reads TGTGCCAGCAGCTTAAGAGCGGGGGGACACACAGATACGCAGTATTTT. Its protein is CASSLRAGGHTDTQYF.

The genes are TRBV5-1 and TRBJ2-3, with 9 bases matching TRBD2. J was trimmed by 6 bases and V by 0 bases; bases with no gene match: 8. The CDR3 extends over 16 amino acids. Germline CDR1 is SGHRS and CDR2 is YFSETQ. Written as DNA, the CDR3 is TGCGCCAGCAGCTTGGCCAGCGGGAGCGGGAGGGATACGCAGTATTTT. Its protein is CASSLASGSGRDTQYF.

The V and J genes are TRBV9 and TRBJ2-3; maybe TRBD2 (5 bases). The CDR3 totals 14 residues. Germline CDR1 and CDR2: SGDLS and YYNGEE. Trimming pared 0 bases from V and 5 bases from J, leaving 10 bases between. DNA for the CDR3: TGTGCCAGCAGCGTAGGAGACGAGGGAGATACGCAGTATTTT. Translation gives CASSVGDEGDTQYF. Full variable domain (outside the CDR3, taken from reference TRBV9 and TRBJ2-3): DSGVTQTPKHLITATGQRVTLRCSPRSGDLSVYWYQQSLDQGLQFLIQYYNGEERAKGNILERFSAQQFPDLHSELNLSSLELGDSALYFCASSVGDEGDTQYFGPGTRLTVL.

The chain uses TRBV15 and TRBJ1-5; D unresolved. The length of the CDR3 is 12 residues. Germline CDR1 and CDR2: LNHNV and YYDKDF (reference sequence). V gave up 1 base and J gave up 7 bases, with 5 bases separating them. The CDR3, as DNA: TGTGCCACCAGCAGAGGGAGGCAGCCCCAGCATTTT. Protein: CATSRGRQPQHF.

This chain connects TRBV6-1 to TRBJ2-3; 8 bases align to TRBD2. The germline gives CDR1 MNHNS, CDR2 SASEGT. Trimming took 10 bases from V and 1 from J; bases not matched to a gene: 7. The CDR3 totals 14 residues. The CDR3 DNA reads as TGTGCCACCTCAACGGGAGGGGGCACAGATACGCAGTATTTT. This gives the protein CATSTGGGTDTQYF.

The J gene is TRBJ1-2, the V gene TRBV5-6; no definite D call. The V and J ends lost 4 bases and 4 bases respectively, with 23 bases between them. Germline CDR1 SGHDT, CDR2 YYEEEE. The CDR3 totals 17 residues. The CDR3, as DNA: TGTGCCAGCAGCCTGGCCCCATTAGGAGGTGGGTTCTATGGCTACACCTTC. Translating it yields CASSLAPLGGGFYGYTF.

The chain has TRBV27 and TRBJ2-1; 10 bases match TRBD2. The CDR3 is 15 amino acids. V gave up 6 bases and J gave up 10 bases; unmatched junction bases: 12. Germline V gene sequence: CDR1 MNHEY, CDR2 SMNVEV (reference sequence). The DNA of the CDR3 is TGTGCCAGCAGAGGGCGGCTAGCGGGAGTGTACGAGCAGTTCTTC. Its protein product is CASRGRLAGVYEQFF.